This is a list of T cell receptor beta chains from one sample in a study of patients and donors after allogeneic stem cell transplantation. TCRdb reprocessed the RT-PCR reads with MiXCR, giving one entry per CDR3 protein. Among under 30,000 distinct CDR3 sequences listed, 6.5% to 10% were seen once. The sample was blood, either unsorted or a sorted T cell fraction (not recorded which). The receptors were gathered from a human donor who was either an allogeneic HSCT recipient or a stem cell or donor lymphocyte infusion donor (not recorded which). It is not recorded whose cells these are; they may come from a transplant donor. Each CDR3 is given with its conserved first and last residue. The D gene is left open where the match is weak. Size is omitted from some rows. Given values are once, few, many or a class for expanded clones.

V	size	J	D	CDR3	DNA
TRBV29-1	few	TRBJ2-3	.	CSVARGSTGTDTQYF	TGCAGCGTTGCGAGGGGGAGTACGGGCACAGATACGCAGTATTTT
TRBV10-3	few	TRBJ1-2	.	CAISTQTANYGYTF	TGTGCCATCAGTACCCAGACAGCTAACTATGGCTACACCTTC
TRBV7-9	many	TRBJ1-5	.	CASSPGVSRNQPQHF	TGTGCCAGCAGCCCCGGGGTATCCCGCAATCAGCCCCAGCATTTT
TRBV7-9	many	TRBJ1-6	.	CASSFQPGRYNSPLHF	TGTGCCAGCAGCTTCCAACCGGGACGGTATAATTCACCCCTCCACTTT
TRBV5-1	.	TRBJ2-4	.	CASSLDRVAKNIQYF	TGCGCCAGCAGCTTGGACAGGGTGGCCAAAAACATTCAGTACTTC
TRBV6-5	many	TRBJ1-2	.	CASSYSYPGRSVGYGYTF	TGTGCCAGCAGTTACTCGTATCCGGGGCGTTCGGTCGGCTATGGCTACACCTTC
TRBV13	many	TRBJ2-5	TRBD1	CASSSPRQGTEEETQYF	TGTGCCAGCAGCTCCCCACGACAAGGGACAGAAGAAGAGACCCAGTACTTC
TRBV5-1	.	TRBJ2-7	TRBD1	CASSKDRVRQYF	TGCGCCAGCAGCAAGGACAGGGTAAGGCAGTACTTC
TRBV7-9	many	TRBJ1-2	TRBD1	CASSHGQGYGYTF	TGTGCCAGCAGCCACGGACAGGGCTATGGCTACACCTTC
TRBV2	many	TRBJ2-5	TRBD1	CASRGRTGVETQYF	TGTGCCAGCAGAGGAAGGACAGGGGTGGAGACCCAGTACTTC
TRBV19	many	TRBJ1-3	.	CASSRMTGNTIYF	TGTGCCAGTAGCCGGATGACAGGAAACACCATATATTTT
TRBV9	many	TRBJ1-3	.	CASSVTVRSGNTIYF	TGTGCCAGCAGCGTGACAGTCCGCTCTGGAAACACCATATATTTT
TRBV12-3/TRBV12-4	many	TRBJ2-3	.	CASSSDTQYF	TGTGCCAGCAGTTCAGATACGCAGTATTTT
TRBV2	.	TRBJ2-5	TRBD1	CASSYQGVETQYF	TGTGCCAGCAGTTACCAGGGGGTGGAGACCCAGTACTTC
TRBV3-1	many	TRBJ2-3	.	CASSLKNTQYF	TGTGCCAGCAGCCTAAAGAATACGCAGTATTTT
TRBV27	few	TRBJ2-2	TRBD1	CASSLGTGLF	TGTGCCAGCAGTTTAGGGACAGGGTTGTTT
TRBV29-1	many	TRBJ1-1	.	CSVERSGSDRNTEAFF	TGCAGCGTTGAGCGTTCAGGCTCGGATCGGAACACTGAAGCTTTCTTT
TRBV5-5	many	TRBJ2-7	.	CASSLEPLVEQYF	TGTGCCAGCAGCTTGGAACCACTCGTCGAGCAGTACTTC
TRBV7-9	.	TRBJ2-5	.	CASSLGSRVGETQYF	TGTGCCAGCAGCTTAGGTAGCCGCGTCGGCGAGACCCAGTACTTC
TRBV7-9	many	TRBJ2-3	TRBD2	CASSIRTSGSTDTQYF	TGTGCCAGCAGCATCCGGACTAGCGGGAGCACAGATACGCAGTATTTT
TRBV10-3	many	TRBJ1-4	TRBD1	CAIRGGGASSEKLFF	TGTGCCATCCGGGGAGGGGGCGCGTCGAGTGAAAAACTGTTTTTT
TRBV11-1	.	TRBJ1-1	.	CASSLSRKTEAFF	TGTGCCAGCAGCTTATCGAGGAAGACTGAAGCTTTCTTT
TRBV29-1	many	TRBJ2-5	.	CSVRGGEVYQETQYF	TGCAGCGTTAGGGGGGGGGAAGTGTACCAAGAGACCCAGTACTTC
TRBV11-2	few	TRBJ1-3	.	CASSFEGLRNTIYF	TGTGCCAGCAGCTTCGAGGGTCTTAGAAACACCATATATTTT
TRBV4-2	many	TRBJ2-5	TRBD2	CASSPGLAGNYLYQETQYF	TGTGCCAGCAGCCCGGGACTAGCGGGGAACTACCTGTACCAAGAGACCCAGTACTTC
TRBV28	.	TRBJ2-2	TRBD1	CASSGTGARELFF	TGTGCCAGCAGTGGGACAGGGGCCCGGGAGCTGTTTTTT
TRBV7-9	few	TRBJ2-1	.	CASSSSLTPGAF	TGTGCCAGCAGCTCGTCCCTTACGCCCGGGGCCTTC
TRBV5-6	few	TRBJ2-3	.	CASSLIWEQDTQYF	TGTGCCAGCAGCTTGATTTGGGAGCAAGATACGCAGTATTTT
TRBV5-1	few	TRBJ2-7	TRBD2	CASSPGGVIEQYF	TGCGCCAGCAGCCCGGGGGGGGTAATCGAGCAGTACTTC
TRBV11-2	.	TRBJ2-2	.	CASSLRNTGELFF	TGTGCCAGCAGCTTAAGGAACACCGGGGAGCTGTTTTTT
TRBV5-1	few	TRBJ2-3	TRBD2	CASTWAGGLTDTQYF	TGCGCCAGCACGTGGGCGGGAGGACTCACAGATACGCAGTATTTT
TRBV20-1	few	TRBJ2-1	.	CSARDWVFSANGQFF	TGCAGTGCTAGAGATTGGGTTTTCTCAGCCAACGGGCAGTTCTTC
TRBV20-1	many	TRBJ1-4	.	CSARGGGPNEKLFF	TGCAGTGCTAGAGGGGGGGGTCCTAATGAAAAACTGTTTTTT
TRBV7-9	many	TRBJ2-4	.	CASSPSTVTLAKNIQYF	TGTGCCAGCAGCCCATCGACTGTAACCCTAGCCAAAAACATTCAGTACTTC
TRBV28	.	TRBJ1-1	.	CASSFYLSDSREAFF	TGTGCCAGCAGTTTTTATCTCTCTGACAGTCGCGAAGCTTTCTTT
TRBV5-1	medium-sized	TRBJ2-7	TRBD1	CASSGGTGETYEQYF	TGCGCCAGCAGCGGGGGGACAGGTGAGACCTACGAGCAGTACTTC